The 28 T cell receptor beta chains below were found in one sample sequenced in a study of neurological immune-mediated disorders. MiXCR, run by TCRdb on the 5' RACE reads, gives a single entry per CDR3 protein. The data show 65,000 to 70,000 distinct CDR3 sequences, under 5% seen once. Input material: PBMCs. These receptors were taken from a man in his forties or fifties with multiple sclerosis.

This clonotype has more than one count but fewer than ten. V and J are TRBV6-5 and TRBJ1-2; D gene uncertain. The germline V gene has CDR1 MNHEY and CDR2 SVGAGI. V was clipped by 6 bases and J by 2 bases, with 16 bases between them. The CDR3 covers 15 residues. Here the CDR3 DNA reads TGTGCCAGCAGCCCTCGAAAAGGCCCCAACTATGGCTACACCTTC. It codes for CASSPRKGPNYGYTF.

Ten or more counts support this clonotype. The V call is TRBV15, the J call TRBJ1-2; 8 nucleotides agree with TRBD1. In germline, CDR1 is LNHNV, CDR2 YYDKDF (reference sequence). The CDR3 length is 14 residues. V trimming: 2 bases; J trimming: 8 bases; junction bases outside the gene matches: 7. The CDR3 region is CATSRQGARGGYTF. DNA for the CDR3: TGTGCCACCAGCAGACAGGGGGCGCGAGGCGGCTACACCTTC.

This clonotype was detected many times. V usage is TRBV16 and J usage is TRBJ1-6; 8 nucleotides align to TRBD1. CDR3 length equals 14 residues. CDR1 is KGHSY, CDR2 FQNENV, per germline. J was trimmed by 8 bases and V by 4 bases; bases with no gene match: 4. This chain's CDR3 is CASSPGQGHSPLHF. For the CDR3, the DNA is TGTGCCAGCAGCCCCGGACAGGGCCATTCACCCCTCCACTTT.

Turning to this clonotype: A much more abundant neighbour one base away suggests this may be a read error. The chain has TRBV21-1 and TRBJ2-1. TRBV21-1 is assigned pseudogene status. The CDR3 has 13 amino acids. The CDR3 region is CASSLIDYNEQFF. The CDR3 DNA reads TGTGCCAGCAGCCTCATAGACTACAATGAGCAGTTCTTC.

For the CDR3, the DNA is TGCAGTGCTAGAGTGGTGGCGGGGGGGCCAACAGATACGCAGTATTTT. Residues: CSARVVAGGPTDTQYF. This chain joins TRBV20-1 and TRBJ2-3; 9 positions match TRBD2. V gave up 1 base and J gave up 3 bases; unmatched junction bases: 8. From germline, CDR1 is DFQATT and CDR2 SNEGSKA (reference sequence). The CDR3 consists of 16 residues.

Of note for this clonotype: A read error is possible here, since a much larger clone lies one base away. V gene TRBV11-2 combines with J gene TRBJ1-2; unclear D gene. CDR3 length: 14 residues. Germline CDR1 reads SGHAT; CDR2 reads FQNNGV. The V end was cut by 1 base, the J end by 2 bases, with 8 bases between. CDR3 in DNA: TGTGCCAGCAGCTTAGTTGGAAAGAACTATGGCTACACCTTC. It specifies CASSLVGKNYGYTF. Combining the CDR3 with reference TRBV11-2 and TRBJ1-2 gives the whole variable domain EAGVAQSPRYKIIEKRQSVAFWCNPISGHATLYWYQQILGQGPKLLIQFQNNGVVDDSQLPKDRFSAERLKGVDSTLKIQPAKLEDSAVYLCASSLVGKNYGYTFGSGTRLTVV.

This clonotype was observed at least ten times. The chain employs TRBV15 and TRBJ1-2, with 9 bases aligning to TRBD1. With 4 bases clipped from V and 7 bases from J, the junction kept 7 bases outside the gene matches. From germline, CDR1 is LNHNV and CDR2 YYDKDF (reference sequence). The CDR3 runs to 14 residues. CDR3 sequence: CATSMRDRASGYTF. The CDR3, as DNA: TGTGCCACCAGCATGCGGGACAGGGCAAGTGGCTACACCTTC.

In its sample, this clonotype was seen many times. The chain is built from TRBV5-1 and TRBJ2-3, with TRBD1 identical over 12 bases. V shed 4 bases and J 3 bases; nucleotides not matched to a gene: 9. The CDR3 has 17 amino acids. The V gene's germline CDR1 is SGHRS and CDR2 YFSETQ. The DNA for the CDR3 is TGCGCCAGCAGCCCCGGGACAGGGGGCTCTTGGACAGATACGCAGTATTTT. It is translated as CASSPGTGGSWTDTQYF.

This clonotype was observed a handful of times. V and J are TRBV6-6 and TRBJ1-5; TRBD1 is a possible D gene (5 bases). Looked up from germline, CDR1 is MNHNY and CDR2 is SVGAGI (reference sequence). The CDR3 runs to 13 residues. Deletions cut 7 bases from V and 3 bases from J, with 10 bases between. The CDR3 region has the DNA TGTGCCAGCAAGGGACTGAACAATCAGCCCCAGCATTTT. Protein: CASKGLNNQPQHF.

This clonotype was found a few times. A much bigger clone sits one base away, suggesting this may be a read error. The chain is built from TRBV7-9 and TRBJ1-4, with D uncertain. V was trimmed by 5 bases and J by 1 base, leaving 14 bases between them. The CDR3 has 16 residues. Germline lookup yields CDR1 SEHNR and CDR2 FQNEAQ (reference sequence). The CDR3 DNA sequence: TGTGCCAGCAGCCCCGTGGGAGGGAGAACTAATGAAAAACTGTTTTTT. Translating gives CASSPVGGRTNEKLFF.

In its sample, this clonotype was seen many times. The CDR3: CATSRVGSYGYTF. Here the CDR3 DNA reads TGTGCCACCAGCAGAGTCGGCAGCTATGGCTACACCTTC. The chain links TRBV15 to TRBJ1-2; D unresolved. V gave up 1 base and J gave up 4 bases, with 7 bases separating them. CDR1 LNHNV and CDR2 YYDKDF come from the germline V gene (reference sequence). The CDR3 runs to 13 residues. The entire variable domain, with the rest obtained from reference TRBV15 and TRBJ1-2, is as follows: DAMVIQNPRYQVTQFGKPVTLSCSQTLNHNVMYWYQQKSSQAPKLLFHYYDKDFNNEADTPDNFQSRRPNTSFCFLDIRSPGLGDTAMYLCATSRVGSYGYTFGSGTRLTVV.

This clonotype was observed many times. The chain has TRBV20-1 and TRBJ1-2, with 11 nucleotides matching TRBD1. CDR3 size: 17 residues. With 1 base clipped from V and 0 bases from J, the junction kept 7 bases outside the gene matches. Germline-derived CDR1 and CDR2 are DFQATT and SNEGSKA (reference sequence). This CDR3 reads CSARGRGQGGTNYGYTF. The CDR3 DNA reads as TGCAGTGCTAGAGGGAGGGGACAGGGGGGGACTAACTATGGCTACACCTTC.

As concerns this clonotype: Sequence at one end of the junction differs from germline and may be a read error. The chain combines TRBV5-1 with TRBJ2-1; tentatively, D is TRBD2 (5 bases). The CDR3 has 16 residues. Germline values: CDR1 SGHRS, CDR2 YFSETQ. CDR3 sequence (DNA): TGCGCCAGCAGCGGGCTCGGGAAAGGCACGTACAGTGAGCAGTTCTTC. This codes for CASSGLGKGTYSEQFF.

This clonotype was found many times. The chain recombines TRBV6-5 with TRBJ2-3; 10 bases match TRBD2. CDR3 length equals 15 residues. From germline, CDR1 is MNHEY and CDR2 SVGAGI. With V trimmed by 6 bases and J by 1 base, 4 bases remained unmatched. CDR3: CASRQLAGGTDTQYF. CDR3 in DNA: TGTGCCAGCAGACAGCTAGCGGGGGGCACAGATACGCAGTATTTT.

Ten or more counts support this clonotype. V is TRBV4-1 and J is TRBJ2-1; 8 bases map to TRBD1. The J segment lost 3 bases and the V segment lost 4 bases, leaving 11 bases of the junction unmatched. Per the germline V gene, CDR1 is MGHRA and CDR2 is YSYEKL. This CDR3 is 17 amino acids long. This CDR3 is CASSRVTSGGDYNEQFF. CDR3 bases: TGCGCCAGCAGCCGGGTCACCTCAGGGGGCGACTACAATGAGCAGTTCTTC.

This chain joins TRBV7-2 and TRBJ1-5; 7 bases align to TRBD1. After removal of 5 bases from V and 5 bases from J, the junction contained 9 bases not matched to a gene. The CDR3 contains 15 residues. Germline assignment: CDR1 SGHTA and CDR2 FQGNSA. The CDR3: CASSPETGSYQPQHF. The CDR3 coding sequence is TGTGCCAGCAGCCCAGAGACAGGGAGCTATCAGCCCCAGCATTTT.

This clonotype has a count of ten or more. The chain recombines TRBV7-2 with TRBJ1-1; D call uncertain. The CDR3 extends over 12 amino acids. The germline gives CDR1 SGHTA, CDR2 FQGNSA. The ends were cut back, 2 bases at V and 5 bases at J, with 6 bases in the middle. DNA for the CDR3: TGTGCCAGCAGCTTAAGGTGGACTGAAGCTTTCTTT. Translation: CASSLRWTEAFF. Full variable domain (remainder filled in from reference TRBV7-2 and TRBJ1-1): GAGVSQSPSNKVTEKGKDVELRCDPISGHTALYWYRQSLGQGLEFLIYFQGNSAPDKSGLPSDRFSAERTGGSVSTLTIQRTQQEDSAVYLCASSLRWTEAFFGQGTRLTVV.

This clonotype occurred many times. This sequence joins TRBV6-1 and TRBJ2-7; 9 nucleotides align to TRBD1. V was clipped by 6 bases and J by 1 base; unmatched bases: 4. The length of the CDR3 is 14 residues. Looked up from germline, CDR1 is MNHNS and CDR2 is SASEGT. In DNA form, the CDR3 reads TGTGCCAGCAGGTCCGGGACAGGGTCCTACGAGCAGTACGTC. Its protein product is CASRSGTGSYEQYV.

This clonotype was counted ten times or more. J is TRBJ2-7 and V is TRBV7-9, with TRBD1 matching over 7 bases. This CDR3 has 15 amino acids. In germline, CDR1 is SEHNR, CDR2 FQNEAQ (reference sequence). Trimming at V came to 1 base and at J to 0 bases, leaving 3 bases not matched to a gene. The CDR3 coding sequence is TGTGCCAGCAGCTTAGGAGGGGACAGCTCCTACGAGCAGTACGTC. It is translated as CASSLGGDSSYEQYV.

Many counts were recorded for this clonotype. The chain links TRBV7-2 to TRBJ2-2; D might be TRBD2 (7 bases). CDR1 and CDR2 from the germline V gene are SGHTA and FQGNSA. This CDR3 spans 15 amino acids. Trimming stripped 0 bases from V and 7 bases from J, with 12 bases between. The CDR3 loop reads CASSLAGGPVGELFF. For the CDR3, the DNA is TGTGCCAGCAGCTTAGCGGGGGGGCCTGTCGGGGAGCTGTTTTTT. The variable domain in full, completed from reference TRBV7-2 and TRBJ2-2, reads GAGVSQSPSNKVTEKGKDVELRCDPISGHTALYWYRQSLGQGLEFLIYFQGNSAPDKSGLPSDRFSAERTGGSVSTLTIQRTQQEDSAVYLCASSLAGGPVGELFFGEGSRLTVL.

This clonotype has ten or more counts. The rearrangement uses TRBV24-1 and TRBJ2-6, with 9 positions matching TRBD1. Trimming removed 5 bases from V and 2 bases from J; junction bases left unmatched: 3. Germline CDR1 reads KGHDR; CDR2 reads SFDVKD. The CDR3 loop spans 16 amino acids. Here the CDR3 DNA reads TGTGCCACCAGTGGACAGGGGGTAACTGGGGCCAACGTCCTGACTTTC. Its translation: CATSGQGVTGANVLTF.

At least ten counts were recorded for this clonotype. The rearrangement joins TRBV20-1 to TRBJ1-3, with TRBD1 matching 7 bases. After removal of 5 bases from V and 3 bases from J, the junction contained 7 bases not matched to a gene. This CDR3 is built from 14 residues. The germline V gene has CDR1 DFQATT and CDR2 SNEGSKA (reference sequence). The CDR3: CSASPGQVGNTIYF. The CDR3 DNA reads TGCAGTGCTTCCCCAGGACAGGTTGGAAACACCATATATTTT.

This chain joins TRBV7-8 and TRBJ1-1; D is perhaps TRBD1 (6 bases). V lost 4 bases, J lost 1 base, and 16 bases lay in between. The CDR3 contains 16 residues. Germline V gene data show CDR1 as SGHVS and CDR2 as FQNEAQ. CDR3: CASSSRTGQTNTEAFF. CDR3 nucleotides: TGTGCCAGCAGCTCTAGGACGGGACAAACGAACACTGAAGCTTTCTTT.

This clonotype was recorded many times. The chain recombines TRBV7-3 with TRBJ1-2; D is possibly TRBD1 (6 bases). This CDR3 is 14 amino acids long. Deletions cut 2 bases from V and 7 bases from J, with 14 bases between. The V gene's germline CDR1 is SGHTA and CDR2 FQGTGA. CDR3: CASSLDRGMFGYTF. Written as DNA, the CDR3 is TGTGCCAGCAGCTTAGATAGGGGGATGTTTGGCTACACCTTC.

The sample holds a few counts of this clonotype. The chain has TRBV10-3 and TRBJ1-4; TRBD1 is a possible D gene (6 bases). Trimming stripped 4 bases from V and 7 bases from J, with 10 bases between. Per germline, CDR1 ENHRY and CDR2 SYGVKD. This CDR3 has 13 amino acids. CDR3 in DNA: TGTGCCATCAGTGTCGGGGGCAGTGAAAAACTGTTTTTT. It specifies CAISVGGSEKLFF.

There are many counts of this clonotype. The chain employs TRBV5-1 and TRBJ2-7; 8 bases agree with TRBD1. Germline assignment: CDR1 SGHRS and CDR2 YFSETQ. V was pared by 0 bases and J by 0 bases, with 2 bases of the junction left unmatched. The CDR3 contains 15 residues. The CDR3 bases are TGCGCCAGCAGCTTGGACAGGGGGAGCTCCTACGAGCAGTACGTC. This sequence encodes CASSLDRGSSYEQYV.

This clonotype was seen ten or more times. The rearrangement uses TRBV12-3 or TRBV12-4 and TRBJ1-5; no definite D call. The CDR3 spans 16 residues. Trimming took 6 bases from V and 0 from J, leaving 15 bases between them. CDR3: CASSQAQKGSNQPQHF. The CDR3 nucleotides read TGTGCCAGCAGCCAGGCACAAAAGGGTAGCAATCAGCCCCAGCATTTT.

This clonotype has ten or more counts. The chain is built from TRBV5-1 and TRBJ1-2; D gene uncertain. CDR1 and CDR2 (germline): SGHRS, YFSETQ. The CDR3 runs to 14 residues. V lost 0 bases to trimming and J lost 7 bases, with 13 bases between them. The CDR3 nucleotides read TGCGCCAGCAGCTTGGCCGACCCCTCCGGTGGCTACACCTTC. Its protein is CASSLADPSGGYTF.